Following are 15 T cell receptor beta chains from one sample sequenced in a study of blood T cell repertoires in COVID-19. This table comes from immunoSEQ multiplex PCR, and its TCRdb copy is limited to in-frame clones, with some not included. This sample has under 350,000 clones, with around nine tenths found just once. The sample was peripheral blood. These receptors originate from a woman aged 25-40 years with COVID-19, enrolled during active disease.

This sequence joins TRBV10-3 and TRBJ2-7, with 9 bases that match TRBD1. This CDR3 region has 15 residues. The ends lost 3 bases at V and 3 bases at J; junction bases unmatched: 6. Germline V gene sequence: CDR1 ENHRY, CDR2 SYGVKD. The CDR3 coding sequence is TGTGCCATCAGTGACTGGGGGACAGGGAACTACGAGCAGTACTTC. Translated, it gives CAISDWGTGNYEQYF.

The chain recombines TRBV4-2 with TRBJ2-3; a weak D match, TRBD2 (5 bases). The CDR3 is made up of 15 amino acids. The V end was cut by 0 bases, the J end by 2 bases, with 9 bases between. In germline, CDR1 is LGHNA, CDR2 YNFKEQ. The CDR3 bases are TGTGCCAGCAGCCAAGACCACGGGATCACAGATACGCAGTATTTT. Its translation: CASSQDHGITDTQYF.

Of note for this clone: Other DNA sequences within the sample encode an identical CDR3. The J gene is TRBJ1-1, the V gene TRBV28; TRBD1 agrees at 7 bases. Germline V gene lookup returns CDR1 MDHEN and CDR2 SYDVKM. V dropped 5 bases and J dropped 0; count of bases not matched to a gene: 3. The CDR3 runs to 14 residues. This chain's CDR3 is CASSPGQLNTEAFF. For the CDR3, the DNA is TGTGCCAGCAGTCCGGGACAGCTGAACACTGAAGCTTTCTTT.

The genes are TRBV24-1 and TRBJ2-7; 7 bases are shared with TRBD2. CDR1 KGHDR and CDR2 SFDVKD come from the germline V gene. V was clipped by 4 bases and J by 2 bases; unmatched bases: 7. This CDR3 contains 15 residues. The CDR3 protein is CATSDPGRGAYEQYF. The CDR3 nucleotides are TGTGCCACCAGTGACCCCGGACGGGGGGCCTACGAGCAGTACTTC.

The chain has TRBV7-9 and TRBJ2-3; perhaps TRBD1 as D (5 bases). The CDR3 spans 17 residues. Germline lookup yields CDR1 SEHNR and CDR2 FQNEAQ (reference sequence). The ends were cut back, 0 bases at V and 0 bases at J, with 13 bases in the middle. CDR3: CASSLAGFQGSTDTQYF. Here the CDR3 DNA reads TGTGCCAGCAGCTTAGCAGGATTCCAGGGAAGCACAGATACGCAGTATTTT.

The genes are TRBV24-1 and TRBJ1-2; tentatively, D is TRBD1 (5 bases). Trimming took off 3 bases at V and 2 bases at J, with 9 bases between the two ends. This CDR3 has 14 residues. Germline CDR1 and CDR2: KGHDR and SFDVKD. CDR3 sequence (DNA): TGTGCCACCAGTGATGCTGGACAAAACTATGGCTACACCTTC. Its translation: CATSDAGQNYGYTF.

This clone was seen only once. The chain employs TRBV7-6 and TRBJ1-1; D unclear. This CDR3 is built from 14 residues. Germline lookup yields CDR1 SGHVS and CDR2 FNYEAQ. V was cut by 5 bases and J by 0 bases, with 10 bases left in between. DNA for the CDR3: TGTGCCAGCAGCCCTACGGAGGTGAACACTGAAGCTTTCTTT. Protein sequence: CASSPTEVNTEAFF.

The chain recombines TRBV6-5 with TRBJ2-1; 13 bases are shared with TRBD2. V was pared by 4 bases and J by 3 bases, with 3 bases of the junction left unmatched. Germline V gene data show CDR1 as MNHEY and CDR2 as SVGAGI. The CDR3 covers 16 residues. CDR3 residues: CASSSGLAGNYNEQFF. Written as DNA, the CDR3 is TGTGCCAGCAGTTCGGGACTAGCGGGGAACTACAATGAGCAGTTCTTC.

The CDR3 region has the DNA TGCGCCAGCAGGGGAGCGGGGACAGATACGCAGTATTTT. This sequence encodes CASRGAGTDTQYF. V usage is TRBV4-3 and J usage is TRBJ2-3; the match to TRBD2 covers 7 bases. J lost 3 bases, V lost 6 bases, and 3 bases had no gene match. Germline CDR1 LGHNA, CDR2 YSLEER. The CDR3 contains 13 residues.

This clone occurred once. The V gene is TRBV3-1 (or the pseudogene TRBV3-2), the J gene TRBJ1-5; no clear D gene. Germline CDR1 LGHDT, CDR2 YNNKEL (reference sequence). V lost 0 bases, J lost 6 bases, and 6 bases lay in between. The CDR3 runs to 13 residues. CDR3 sequence (DNA): TGTGCCAGCAGCCAAGACAGTACTCAGCCCCAGCATTTT. Amino acids: CASSQDSTQPQHF.

The CDR3 loop reads CASSWMDGDYEQYF. In DNA form, the CDR3 reads TGTGCCAGCAGCTGGATGGACGGGGACTACGAGCAGTACTTC. The V gene is TRBV11-2, the J gene TRBJ2-7; TRBD2 might be the D (5 bases). The CDR3 is 14 amino acids. V lost 4 bases to trimming and J lost 3 bases, with 13 bases between them. The germline V gene has CDR1 SGHAT and CDR2 FQNNGV.

The chain is built from TRBV2 and TRBJ1-2; D might be TRBD1 (6 bases). The ends were cut back, 4 bases at V and 2 bases at J, with 8 bases in the middle. The germline CDR1 and CDR2 sequences are SNHLY and FYNNEI. The CDR3 is made up of 13 amino acids. In DNA form, the CDR3 reads TGTGCCAGCAGTGCCGGGACAAACTATGGCTACACCTTC. It specifies CASSAGTNYGYTF.

The V gene is TRBV5-1, the J gene TRBJ2-2, with TRBD1 matching over 8 bases. CDR1 and CDR2 (germline): SGHRS, YFSETQ. The CDR3 is 15 amino acids. Trimming cost V 4 bases and J 2 bases; bases outside gene matches: 4. The CDR3 sequence: CASSRDRLNTGELFF. The CDR3 DNA follows: TGCGCCAGCAGCCGGGACAGGCTTAACACCGGGGAGCTGTTTTTT.

This chain links TRBV5-4 with TRBJ2-7, with 7 bases fitting TRBD1. The germline CDR1 and CDR2 sequences are SGHNT and YYREEE (reference sequence). This CDR3 spans 15 amino acids. Trimming cost V 4 bases and J 4 bases; bases outside gene matches: 11. The CDR3 reads CASSPTPGQRYEQYF. The CDR3 DNA reads as TGTGCCAGCAGCCCTACACCGGGACAGAGATACGAGCAGTACTTC.

This clone was observed a single time. The chain links TRBV6-6 to TRBJ1-5; D call uncertain. The V end was cut by 6 bases, the J end by 3 bases, with 9 bases between. The CDR3 has 13 amino acids. Germline V gene lookup returns CDR1 MNHNY and CDR2 SVGAGI (reference sequence). CDR3 DNA sequence: TGTGCCAGCAGCCCTAATCTCAATCAGCCCCAGCATTTT. Its translation: CASSPNLNQPQHF.